This T cell receptor beta chain was obtained from a study of blood T cell repertoires in COVID-19. Study-level information: Sources were T cells, B-cell-depleted T cells, or PBMCs; the material itself was cDNA or gDNA.

Germline assignment: CDR1 SGHVS and CDR2 FQNEAQ. This CDR3 region has 13 residues. V lost 8 bases and J 3 bases, leaving 11 bases between the germline ends. Authors' processing steps: For nucleated cells, counts were estimated from reference gene primer amplification. Sequencing used immunoSEQ multiplex PCR; TCRdb keeps in-frame clones, though not all of them. Clone size and the V and J calls come from that table; the DNA yielded D and trimming. Among under 300,000 clones listed, around 90% were seen once. Sequencing was done on a sample of peripheral blood. The TCR was taken from a woman in her 70s with active or convalescent COVID-19. The V call is TRBV7-8, the J call TRBJ1-5, with unresolved D. CDR3 sequence (DNA): TGTGCCAGCTGCGGGTCTTTCAATCAGCCCCAGCATTTT. Protein: CASCGSFNQPQHF.